Listed below are T cell receptor beta chains from one sample, sequenced in a study of blood T cell repertoires in COVID-19. Only in-frame clones appear in the TCRdb table, and some are missing; sequencing was by immunoSEQ multiplex PCR. The sample has around 70,000 clones; roughly 86% are singletons. The sequenced sample consisted of peripheral blood. The receptor source for this set is a man aged 70-80 years with acute or convalescent COVID-19. Each CDR3 is given with its conserved first and last residue. The D gene is left open where the match is weak. Expanded clones get a size class; other rows say once, few or many, or leave the size out.

d_call: NA
v_call: TRBV7-2
j_call: TRBJ1-1
clone_size: NA
cdr3_aa: CGVGAKGAGAFF
cdr3_nt: TGTGGGGTGGGGGCTAAGGGAGCCGGAGCTTTCTTT

d_call: TRBD1
v_call: TRBV4-3
j_call: TRBJ1-2
clone_size: NA
cdr3_aa: CASSQDLRQGADYGYTF
cdr3_nt: TGCGCCAGCAGCCAAGACTTAAGACAGGGGGCAGACTATGGCTACACCTTC

d_call: NA
v_call: TRBV6-6
j_call: TRBJ1-1
clone_size: NA
cdr3_aa: CASSRMGRTEAFF
cdr3_nt: TGTGCCAGCAGTCGAATGGGGCGGACTGAAGCTTTCTTT

d_call: TRBD2
v_call: TRBV28
j_call: TRBJ2-5
clone_size: NA
cdr3_aa: CASSSPGLAGVQETQYF
cdr3_nt: TGTGCCAGCAGTTCACCGGGACTAGCGGGAGTTCAAGAGACCCAGTACTTC

d_call: NA
v_call: TRBV11-2
j_call: TRBJ2-7
clone_size: NA
cdr3_aa: CASSLSGGRGGYEQYF
cdr3_nt: TGTGCCAGCAGCTTATCTGGCGGCAGGGGAGGGTACGAGCAGTACTTC

d_call: TRBD1
v_call: TRBV12-3/TRBV12-4
j_call: TRBJ1-2
clone_size: NA
cdr3_aa: CASSLAGGGGYTF
cdr3_nt: TGTGCCAGCAGCCTAGCAGGGGGCGGTGGCTACACCTTC

d_call: NA
v_call: TRBV2
j_call: TRBJ2-2
clone_size: NA
cdr3_aa: CASRFSSTGELFF
cdr3_nt: TGTGCCAGCAGGTTTTCGAGTACCGGGGAGCTGTTTTTT

d_call: TRBD1
v_call: TRBV5-1
j_call: TRBJ2-7
clone_size: NA
cdr3_aa: CASSATGGAAEQYF
cdr3_nt: TGCGCCAGCAGCGCGACAGGGGGCGCGGCCGAGCAGTACTTC

d_call: NA
v_call: TRBV6-5
j_call: TRBJ2-2
clone_size: once
cdr3_aa: CASSYGGAGLNGELFF
cdr3_nt: TGTGCCAGCAGCTACGGTGGAGCGGGTCTCAACGGGGAGCTGTTTTTT

d_call: TRBD2
v_call: TRBV3-1/TRBV3-2
j_call: TRBJ2-7
clone_size: NA
cdr3_aa: CASSYGLAGASKAEQYF
cdr3_nt: TGTGCCAGCAGCTACGGACTAGCGGGAGCCTCGAAGGCCGAGCAGTACTTC

d_call: NA
v_call: TRBV4-1
j_call: TRBJ2-1
clone_size: NA
cdr3_aa: CASSQGGTRRVSYNEQFF
cdr3_nt: TGCGCCAGCAGCCAAGGGGGGACACGACGAGTCTCCTACAATGAGCAGTTCTTC

d_call: NA
v_call: TRBV7-2
j_call: TRBJ1-1
clone_size: NA
cdr3_aa: CASSLGGTGGASLSAFF
cdr3_nt: TGTGCCAGCAGCTTAGGGGGTACGGGGGGCGCTTCTCTGTCAGCTTTCTTT

d_call: NA
v_call: TRBV18
j_call: TRBJ2-1
clone_size: NA
cdr3_aa: CASSPGGGSYNEQFF
cdr3_nt: TGTGCCAGCTCACCAGGCGGAGGGTCCTACAATGAGCAGTTCTTC

d_call: NA
v_call: TRBV7-9
j_call: TRBJ2-7
clone_size: NA
cdr3_aa: CASSLVRSRGTSYEQYF
cdr3_nt: TGTGCCAGCAGCTTAGTAAGATCCAGGGGAACATCCTACGAGCAGTACTTC

d_call: NA
v_call: TRBV12-3/TRBV12-4
j_call: TRBJ1-2
clone_size: NA
cdr3_aa: CASSLGGPDGYTF
cdr3_nt: TGTGCCAGCAGTTTGGGAGGGCCCGATGGCTACACCTTC

d_call: NA
v_call: TRBV5-1
j_call: TRBJ2-1
clone_size: NA
cdr3_aa: CASSFSPGDNEQFF
cdr3_nt: TGCGCCAGCAGCTTCTCCCCCGGTGACAATGAGCAGTTCTTC

d_call: TRBD1
v_call: TRBV5-1
j_call: TRBJ1-5
clone_size: NA
cdr3_aa: CASSFAPTGEQPQHF
cdr3_nt: TGCGCCAGCTCCTTTGCCCCGACAGGGGAACAGCCCCAGCATTTT

d_call: NA
v_call: TRBV11-3
j_call: TRBJ2-7
clone_size: NA
cdr3_aa: CASSFREGPALYEQYF
cdr3_nt: TGTGCCAGCAGCTTTCGTGAGGGCCCAGCCCTCTACGAGCAGTACTTC

d_call: NA
v_call: TRBV11-1
j_call: TRBJ1-4
clone_size: NA
cdr3_aa: CASSSRYDREKLFF
cdr3_nt: TGTGCCAGCAGCTCACGGTACGACAGAGAAAAACTGTTTTTT

d_call: TRBD1
v_call: TRBV11-1
j_call: TRBJ2-3
clone_size: NA
cdr3_aa: CASRKSGTGGRDTQYF
cdr3_nt: TGTGCCAGCAGGAAATCGGGGACAGGGGGTAGAGATACGCAGTATTTT

d_call: NA
v_call: TRBV7-9
j_call: TRBJ1-4
clone_size: few
cdr3_aa: CASSLGSSSNEKLFF
cdr3_nt: TGTGCCAGCAGCTTAGGAAGTAGCTCTAATGAAAAACTGTTTTTT

d_call: TRBD1
v_call: TRBV9
j_call: TRBJ1-1
clone_size: NA
cdr3_aa: CASSVNPRGLLTEAFF
cdr3_nt: TGTGCCAGCAGCGTAAATCCCAGGGGGCTATTGACTGAAGCTTTCTTT

d_call: NA
v_call: TRBV6-5
j_call: TRBJ1-2
clone_size: few
cdr3_aa: CASSRGRVYGYTF
cdr3_nt: TGTGCCAGCAGCCGGGGGAGGGTCTATGGCTACACCTTC

d_call: NA
v_call: TRBV9
j_call: TRBJ2-7
clone_size: NA
cdr3_aa: CASSARLETYEQYF
cdr3_nt: TGTGCCAGCAGCGCCAGACTGGAGACCTACGAGCAGTACTTC

d_call: TRBD1
v_call: TRBV5-1
j_call: TRBJ2-3
clone_size: NA
cdr3_aa: CASSVTGVPDTQYF
cdr3_nt: TGCGCCAGCAGCGTAACAGGGGTCCCAGATACGCAGTATTTT

d_call: NA
v_call: TRBV13
j_call: TRBJ1-1
clone_size: NA
cdr3_aa: CASSRGGVNTEAFF
cdr3_nt: TGTGCCAGCAGCCGAGGGGGGGTAAACACTGAAGCTTTCTTT